The T cell receptor beta chain described here comes from a study of cytomegalovirus exposure and HLA in healthy donors. The study's findings and limits: V- and J-gene trimming of TCR beta was linked (in a later analysis) to a missense DCLRE1C variant. Most TCR sequences proved rare, with some public TCRs found in many donors. The analysis excluded some indistinguishable V segments, including TRBV6-2 and TRBV6-3. Presence/absence analyses rested on an assumption that sequencing depth was roughly uniform across donors.

PCR amplification relied on 60 Vbeta primers (plus 13 Jbeta primers). Sequencing used immunoSEQ multiplex PCR; TCRdb keeps in-frame clones, though not all of them. This sample has some 120,000 clones, with roughly 80% found just once. This clone was seen just once. Its antigen is not identified. The CDR3 has 15 amino acids. Trimming removed 4 bases from V and 7 bases from J; junction bases left unmatched: 8. Germline V gives CDR1 MNHNY, CDR2 SVGAGI (reference sequence). The chain couples TRBV6-6 to TRBJ1-5, with 9 bases identical to TRBD1. Material: PBMCs. This sequence was found in a male donor in good health and CMV-seronegative. This CDR3 reads CASSFPGTGQQPQHF. CDR3 sequence (DNA): TGTGCCAGCAGTTTCCCCGGGACAGGGCAACAGCCCCAGCATTTT.